The sequence of this T cell receptor beta chain was determined in a study of T cells in Graves' hyperthyroidism and ophthalmopathy. This clonotype was picked up many times. Amplification of TCR beta CDR3 regions was performed using RNA transcripts as template. First-round RT-PCR with HTBI primers amplified the TCR CDR3 region. TCRdb used MiXCR to reprocess the multiplex PCR reads, holding one entry per CDR3 protein. This table holds nearly 600,000 distinct CDR3 sequences, approximately 14% found once. V dropped 3 bases and J dropped 4 bases, with 3 bases sitting between them. This CDR3 spans 12 amino acids. The germline V gene has CDR1 MDHEN and CDR2 SYDVKM.

The material sequenced was blood. This clonotype originated in a woman between 25 and 40 years old with Graves' hyperthyroidism that later progressed to Graves' ophthalmopathy. The chain carries TRBV28 and TRBJ1-4, with D unclear. The CDR3 DNA reads as TGTGCCAGCAGTTTGAGTAATGAAAAACTGTTTTTT. It is translated as CASSLSNEKLFF.